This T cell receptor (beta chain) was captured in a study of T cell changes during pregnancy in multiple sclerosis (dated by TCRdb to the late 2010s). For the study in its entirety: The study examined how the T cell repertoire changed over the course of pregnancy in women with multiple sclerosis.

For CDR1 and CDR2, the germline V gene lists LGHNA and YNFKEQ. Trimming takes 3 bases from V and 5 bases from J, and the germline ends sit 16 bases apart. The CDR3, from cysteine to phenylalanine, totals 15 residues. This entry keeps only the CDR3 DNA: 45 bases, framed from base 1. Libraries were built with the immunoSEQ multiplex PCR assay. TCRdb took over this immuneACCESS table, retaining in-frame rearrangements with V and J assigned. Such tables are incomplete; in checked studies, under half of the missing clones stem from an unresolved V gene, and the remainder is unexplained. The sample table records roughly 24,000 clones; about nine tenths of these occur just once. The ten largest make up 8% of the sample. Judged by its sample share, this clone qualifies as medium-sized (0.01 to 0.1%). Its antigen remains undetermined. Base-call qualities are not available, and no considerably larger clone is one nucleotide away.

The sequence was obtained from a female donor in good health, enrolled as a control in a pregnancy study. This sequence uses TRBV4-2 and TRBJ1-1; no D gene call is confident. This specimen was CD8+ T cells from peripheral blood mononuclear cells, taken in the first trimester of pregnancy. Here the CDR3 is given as CASSQVLRLATEAFF. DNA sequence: TGTGCCAGCAGCCAGGTGCTGCGGCTGGCGACTGAAGCTTTCTTT.